The 24 T cell receptor beta chains below come from one sample, sequenced in a study of T cells in Graves' hyperthyroidism and ophthalmopathy (dated by TCRdb to between 2018 and 2021). The library relied on multiplex PCR. This sample was sequenced with an Illumina HiSeq 2000. The TCR beta CDR3 regions were amplified from the RNA transcripts. The TCR CDR3 was subjected to a first round of RT-PCR using the HTBI primer set and the Qiagen OneStep RT-PCR kit. The public reads were reanalyzed by TCRdb: fastp trimming at Q25, MiXCR alignment, in-frame beta chains only. Each entry merges the rows of one CDR3 protein and shows their most common DNA and genes. Counted in this sample were a few hundred thousand distinct CDR3 sequences; about a sixth of them appeared once. The top ten constitute around 15% of the sample. Input material: blood. These receptors were obtained from a woman in her thirties or forties with Graves' ophthalmopathy.

This clonotype has a count of ten or more. V gene TRBV20-1 combines with J gene TRBJ2-5, with D tentatively TRBD2 (6 bases). This CDR3 comprises 15 residues. Germline CDR1 reads DFQATT; CDR2 reads SNEGSKA (reference sequence). The V gene lost 5 bases and the J gene lost 4 bases, with 20 bases spanning the gap. The CDR3 DNA reads as TGCAGTGCTCGCCGGGACTCCACAAGCGGAGAGACCCAGTACTTC. This gives the protein CSARRDSTSGETQYF.

V and J are TRBV6-2 or TRBV6-3 and TRBJ2-7; 7 positions agree with TRBD2. CDR3 length: 14 amino acids. Germline V CDR1 and CDR2: MNHEY, SVGEGT. V gave up 6 bases and J gave up 2 bases; unmatched junction bases: 7. The CDR3 is CASRGGTAPYEQYF. The DNA for the CDR3 is TGTGCCAGCAGGGGGGGGACGGCACCCTACGAGCAGTACTTC.

This clonotype is classed as medium-sized. V gene TRBV6-2 or TRBV6-3 combines with J gene TRBJ2-7; D is uncertain. Trimming cost V 0 bases and J 0 bases, with 9 bases left between them. The CDR3 extends over 15 amino acids. CDR1 and CDR2 from the germline V gene are MNHEY and SVGEGT. This CDR3 is CASSYSWLGSYEQYF. The CDR3 coding sequence is TGTGCCAGCAGTTACTCGTGGCTCGGCTCCTACGAGCAGTACTTC.

In its sample, this clonotype was seen many times. The gene calls are TRBV12-3 or TRBV12-4 and TRBJ2-5; 9 bases fit TRBD1. The V gene end was trimmed by 2 bases and the J gene end by 5 bases; junction bases not matched to a gene: 3. This CDR3 comprises 14 residues. The CDR3 region has the DNA TGTGCCAGCAGTTTAAAGACAGGGGGTGAGACCCAGTACTTC. This encodes CASSLKTGGETQYF.

This chain connects TRBV30 to TRBJ1-2, with 7 bases matching TRBD1. Germline CDR1 and CDR2: GTSNPN and SVGIG (reference sequence). The CDR3 runs 13 residues. The J segment lost 5 bases and the V segment lost 5 bases, leaving 8 bases of the junction unmatched. The CDR3 is CAWWKGGQYGYTF. The CDR3 region has the DNA TGTGCCTGGTGGAAAGGGGGCCAATATGGCTACACCTTC.

In this sample, this clonotype turned up many times. The J gene is TRBJ2-7, the V gene TRBV13; D is perhaps TRBD1 or TRBD2 (6 bases each). CDR1 PRHDT and CDR2 FYEKMQ come from the germline V gene (reference sequence). V was pared by 5 bases and J by 3 bases, with 20 bases between. The CDR3 spans 16 residues. CDR3 sequence reads: CASSKGGRARGYEQYF. In DNA form, the CDR3 reads TGTGCCAGCAGCAAAGGGGGGCGGGCCCGGGGCTACGAGCAGTACTTC.

This clonotype was detected only once. The rearrangement links TRBV12-3 or TRBV12-4 to TRBJ1-1; D may be TRBD1 (5 bases). This CDR3 comprises 17 residues. Trimming stripped 3 bases from V and 0 bases from J, with 17 bases between. Here the CDR3 DNA reads TGTGCCAGCAGTTTGGTCGGGGCCTGGGCTATGAACACTGAAGCTTTCTTT. As protein: CASSLVGAWAMNTEAFF.

In this sample, this clonotype turned up many times. This chain uses TRBV28 with TRBJ2-7, with D maybe TRBD2 (6 bases). CDR3 length equals 10 residues. Germline loops: CDR1 MDHEN, CDR2 SYDVKM. Deletions cut 8 bases from V and 9 bases from J, with 11 bases between. This chain's CDR3 is CASGYGGQYF. The CDR3, as DNA: TGTGCCAGCGGCTACGGGGGGCAGTACTTC.

This chain joins TRBV28 and TRBJ1-6; D is ambiguous. Germline assignment: CDR1 MDHEN and CDR2 SYDVKM. The V end was cut by 1 base, the J end by 0 bases, with 7 bases between. The CDR3 is made up of 16 amino acids. CDR3 coding DNA: TGTGCCAGCAGTTTATTACAGAGCTCCTATAATTCACCCCTCCACTTT. Protein: CASSLLQSSYNSPLHF.

The sample holds many counts of this clonotype. The chain joins TRBV12-3 or TRBV12-4 to TRBJ2-7, with no clear D. The CDR3 spans 11 residues. Trimming removed 6 bases at V and 5 bases at J, with 8 bases between. The CDR3 bases are TGTGCCAGCAGACGAGCGAACGAGCAGTACTTC. It codes for CASRRANEQYF.

CDR3 in amino acids: CASSPLGLGEIQETQYF. In DNA, the CDR3 is TGTGCCAGCTCGCCATTGGGTTTAGGGGAGATCCAAGAGACCCAGTACTTC. The chain has TRBV18 and TRBJ2-5; D may be TRBD1 or TRBD2 (5 bases each). In germline, CDR1 is KGHSH, CDR2 LQKENI. This CDR3 contains 17 residues. V was clipped by 6 bases and J by 1 base, with 21 bases between them.

Comment on this clonotype: It is unclear where the CDR3 begins or ends on the DNA, so no DNA is shown, and the CDR3 is as TCRdb lists it. The V call is TRBV6-2 or TRBV6-3, the J call TRBJ2-5; the table's D call TRBD2 went unverified against the DNA. CDR1 and CDR2 (germline): MNHEY, SVGEGT. The CDR3 sequence runs 22 residues, both termini included. The CDR3 loop reads CASRPGIADAEEQYFGPATQYF.

The genes are TRBV3-1 and TRBJ2-2; 8 positions agree with TRBD2. CDR1 is LGHDT, CDR2 YNNKEL, per germline (reference sequence). J was trimmed by 1 base and V by 6 bases; bases with no gene match: 10. CDR3 size: 17 residues. The CDR3 region is CASREARTSRNTGELFF. The CDR3 DNA reads TGTGCCAGCAGGGAGGCCCGGACTAGCCGGAACACCGGGGAGCTGTTTTTT.

This clonotype was found many times. The V and J genes are TRBV9 and TRBJ2-4, with a tentative D call TRBD1 (6 bases). V shed 3 bases and J shed 7 bases, with 8 bases lying between them. The CDR3 extends over 12 amino acids. Per germline, CDR1 SGDLS and CDR2 YYNGEE. CDR3 in DNA: TGTGCCAGCAGCGCACAGGGTAACATTCAGTACTTC. Residues: CASSAQGNIQYF.

This clonotype showed up many times. The J gene is TRBJ2-7, the V gene TRBV12-3 or TRBV12-4; 13 bases match TRBD2. The CDR3 is 15 residues long. Unmatched junction bases numbered 9, after V lost 6 bases and J lost 7 bases. The CDR3 bases are TGTGCCAGCAGCGCACTAGCGGGAGGGCCGCAGGAGCAGTACTTC. Its protein product is CASSALAGGPQEQYF.

This clonotype appeared a few times. V is TRBV6-1 and J is TRBJ2-7; D may correspond to TRBD1 or TRBD2 (5 bases each). Germline CDR1 MNHNS, CDR2 SASEGT. V was clipped by 6 bases and J by 5 bases, with 20 bases between them. CDR3 size: 15 residues. The CDR3 DNA sequence: TGTGCCAGCAGACCTACCGTGGGGCCGGGGAACGAGCAGTACTTC. Residues: CASRPTVGPGNEQYF.

This clonotype appeared many times. The chain has TRBV11-2 and TRBJ2-7; 10 bases line up with TRBD2. This CDR3 region has 15 residues. Trimming removed 3 bases from V and 7 bases from J; junction bases left unmatched: 9. Germline lookup yields CDR1 SGHAT and CDR2 FQNNGV. CDR3 DNA sequence: TGTGCCAGCAGCTTCCAGCGGGAGGGCCGTCGGGAGCAGTACTTC. This sequence encodes CASSFQREGRREQYF.

In its sample, this clonotype was seen many times. The J gene is TRBJ2-5, the V gene TRBV20-1, with TRBD2 matching over 12 bases. Germline-derived CDR1 and CDR2 are DFQATT and SNEGSKA (reference sequence). This CDR3 comprises 14 residues. The trim removed 0 bases at V and 4 bases at J, leaving 0 bases unmatched. CDR3: CSARELAGGETQYF. DNA of the CDR3: TGCAGTGCTAGAGAACTAGCGGGAGGAGAGACCCAGTACTTC.

This clonotype was picked up many times. The genes are TRBV2 and TRBJ1-2; no reliable D call. Germline V gene sequence: CDR1 SNHLY, CDR2 FYNNEI. Trimming shortened V by 3 bases and J by 3 bases, and 11 bases separated the two germline ends. CDR3 length equals 14 residues. DNA of the CDR3: TGTGCCAGCAGTGAGTCAGGCTATGACTATGGCTACACCTTC. It yields the protein CASSESGYDYGYTF. The whole variable domain, filled in from reference TRBV2 and TRBJ1-2, reads EPEVTQTPSHQVTQMGQEVILRCVPISNHLYFYWYRQILGQKVEFLVSFYNNEISEKSEIFDDQFSVERPDGSNFTLKIRSTKLEDSAMYFCASSESGYDYGYTFGSGTRLTVV.

The V and J genes are TRBV6-2 or TRBV6-3 and TRBJ2-5; D is undetermined. The CDR3 extends over 14 amino acids. Germline-derived CDR1 and CDR2 are MNHEY and SVGEGT. The V and J ends lost 3 bases and 4 bases respectively, with 12 bases between them. CDR3: CASSYFTSGETQYF. CDR3 nucleotide sequence: TGTGCCAGCAGTTATTTTACCTCTGGAGAGACCCAGTACTTC.

This clonotype was seen repeatedly, ten times or more. The chain uses TRBV20-1 and TRBJ2-5; 8 positions match TRBD2. Germline V gene sequence: CDR1 DFQATT, CDR2 SNEGSKA (reference sequence). V shed 1 base and J 4 bases; nucleotides not matched to a gene: 2. The length of the CDR3 is 13 residues. CDR3 sequence reads: CSARAGGLETQYF. CDR3 nucleotide sequence: TGCAGTGCTAGAGCGGGGGGGTTAGAGACCCAGTACTTC.

This clonotype was observed many times. The CDR3 DNA follows: TGTGCCAGCAGCAGGGTTTTGACTAATGAAAAACTGTTTTTT. This sequence encodes CASSRVLTNEKLFF. This chain links TRBV11-2 with TRBJ1-4; D not certain. Germline V gene lookup returns CDR1 SGHAT and CDR2 FQNNGV. This CDR3 contains 14 residues. Deletions cut 5 bases from V and 2 bases from J, with 9 bases between. Supplemented by reference TRBV11-2 and TRBJ1-4, the full variable domain reads EAGVAQSPRYKIIEKRQSVAFWCNPISGHATLYWYQQILGQGPKLLIQFQNNGVVDDSQLPKDRFSAERLKGVDSTLKIQPAKLEDSAVYLCASSRVLTNEKLFFGSGTQLSVL.

This clonotype has a count of ten or more. This sequence joins TRBV6-2 or TRBV6-3 and TRBJ2-2, with 7 positions matching TRBD2. The germline V gene has CDR1 MNHEY and CDR2 SVGEGT. CDR3 size: 13 residues. The junction had 2 bases not matched to a gene; V was cut back by 4 bases and J by 6 bases. The CDR3 DNA follows: TGTGCCAGCAGTTGGGAGGGTCCCGGGGAGCTGTTTTTT. As protein: CASSWEGPGELFF.

Many counts were recorded for this clonotype. CDR3 nucleotide sequence: TGTGCCAGCAGCCCCGGGACAGGGCTAGTCTACGAGCAGTACTTC. Its protein is CASSPGTGLVYEQYF. The chain recombines TRBV7-9 with TRBJ2-7; 9 positions match TRBD1. Germline V gives CDR1 SEHNR, CDR2 FQNEAQ (reference sequence). This CDR3 is built from 15 residues. Germline trimming cut 5 bases from V and 3 bases from J; bases unmatched to any gene: 8.